The clone carrying this T cell receptor beta chain was seen a single time. Its cognate antigen is unknown. Some clones are missing from TCRdb's copy, which holds only in-frame ones; the method was immunoSEQ multiplex PCR. The sample contains roughly 2.2 million clones, less than 95% of which appear only once. The donors, healthy adults who were HIV-negative, had experienced no recent acute infections or vaccinations. The data derive from a study of shared clonotypes between healthy human individuals. Regarding the study as a whole: Estimated richness was generally greater in naive than memory subsets.

CDR3 length: 14 amino acids. Looked up from germline, CDR1 is GTSNPN and CDR2 is SVGIG (reference sequence). V shed 5 bases and J shed 3 bases, with 17 bases lying between them. The rearrangement joins TRBV30 to TRBJ2-7, with D maybe TRBD2 (6 bases). The TCR originated in a man aged 18 to 30 in good health. Some clones in this sample may be carry-over from other donors' samples. The material sequenced was naive CD4+ T cells from PBMCs. The subset was: CD45RA+ positively selected. DNA of the CDR3: TGTGCCTGGGGAAATAGCGGAACCTACTACGAGCAGTACTTC. It codes for CAWGNSGTYYEQYF.